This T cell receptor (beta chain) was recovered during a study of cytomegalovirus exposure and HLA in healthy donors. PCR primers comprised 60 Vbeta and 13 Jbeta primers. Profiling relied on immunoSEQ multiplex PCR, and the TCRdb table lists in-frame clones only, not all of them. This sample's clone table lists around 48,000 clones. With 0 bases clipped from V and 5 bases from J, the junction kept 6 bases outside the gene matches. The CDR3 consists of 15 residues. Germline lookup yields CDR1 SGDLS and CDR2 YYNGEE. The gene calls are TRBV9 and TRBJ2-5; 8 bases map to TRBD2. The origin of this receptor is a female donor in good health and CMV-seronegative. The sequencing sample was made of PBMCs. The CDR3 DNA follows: TGTGCCAGCAGCGTAGTCGGGGGGGCCGGTGAGACCCAGTACTTC. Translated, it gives CASSVVGGAGETQYF.